This entry concerns a single T cell receptor (beta chain). Its antigen is not known. Included in the TCR beta cDNA libraries were unique molecular identifiers. TCRdb redid the calling of the PCR reads with MiXCR, one entry per CDR3 protein. Seen here are approximately 690,000 distinct CDR3 sequences, approximately 59% observed once, and the top ten hold roughly 12%. Germline lookup yields CDR1 MGHRA and CDR2 YSYEKL. CDR3 length equals 21 residues. V trimming: 2 bases; J trimming: 4 bases; junction bases outside the gene matches: 17. This record belongs to a study of post-analysis software for immune sequencing data. Study observations and caveats: The F measure placed samples prepared in the same batch into strongly shared clusters. Among multiple sclerosis patients, normalized Chao1 diversity was significantly below that of controls. Patients showed TRBV5-6, TRBV5-1 and TRBV20-1 among a few TRBV segments more frequent than in controls.

This TCR came from a girl aged 2-10 years with multiple sclerosis. The rearrangement links TRBV4-1 to TRBJ2-6, with 10 bases matching TRBD2. The sample comprised blood. The CDR3 coding sequence is TGCGCCAGCAGCCAACCCCACCCTAGGGGACTAGCGATACCCGGGGCCAACGTCCTGACTTTC. Translated, it gives CASSQPHPRGLAIPGANVLTF.